Below are 10 T cell receptor beta chains sequenced from a single sample in a study of blood T cells in healthy people across ages. The second PCR ran 7 to 11 cycles with a sample-barcoded 5' primer and J-beta primers. Via MiXCR, TCRdb re-called the 5' RACE reads, giving one row per CDR3 protein. The profile shows about 1.5 million distinct CDR3 sequences, approximately 43% of them singletons. The sequencing sample was made of blood. The receptors were gathered from a woman aged 18-29 years in good health.

There are a few counts of this clonotype. The chain links TRBV4-1 to TRBJ1-5; D might be TRBD1 (5 bases). This CDR3 has 14 amino acids. Trimming removed 3 bases at V and 6 bases at J, with 12 bases between. Germline lookup yields CDR1 MGHRA and CDR2 YSYEKL. The CDR3 coding sequence is TGCGCCAGCAGCCATGAGAGGACAACTCAGCCCCAGCATTTT. Translated, it gives CASSHERTTQPQHF.

This clonotype was recorded a few times. The chain combines TRBV12-3 or TRBV12-4 with TRBJ2-7; 7 bases agree with TRBD2. After removal of 3 bases from V and 0 bases from J, the junction contained 11 bases not matched to a gene. CDR3 length: 17 amino acids. CDR3 sequence: CASSFYFGGSLSYEQYF. DNA for the CDR3: TGTGCCAGCAGTTTCTACTTCGGCGGGAGCCTCTCCTACGAGCAGTACTTC.

J is TRBJ2-1 and V is TRBV18; D may be TRBD1 or TRBD2 (6 bases each). CDR1 is KGHSH and CDR2 is LQKENI in the germline V gene. Between the trimmed V and J ends, which lost 3 bases and 8 bases, there was a span of 14 bases. This CDR3 comprises 14 residues. This CDR3 is CASSPGGGWYEQFF. The CDR3 region has the DNA TGTGCCAGCTCACCGGGGGGCGGATGGTATGAGCAGTTCTTC.

In this sample, this clonotype turned up a few times. V is TRBV6-2 or TRBV6-3 and J is TRBJ2-7, with TRBD1 matching over 7 bases. The CDR3 extends over 14 amino acids. CDR1 is MNHEY, CDR2 SVGEGT, per germline. V shed 2 bases and J 3 bases; nucleotides not matched to a gene: 4. CDR3 sequence: CASSYTGEIYEQYF. CDR3 in DNA: TGTGCCAGCAGTTACACAGGGGAAATCTACGAGCAGTACTTC.

This clonotype was counted a few times. The junction shows a germline mismatch at one end, possibly a read error. The rearrangement links TRBV6-2 or TRBV6-3 to TRBJ1-2, with D possibly TRBD1 on 6 matching bases. Germline CDR1 reads MNHEY; CDR2 reads SVGEGT. The CDR3 runs 11 residues. Here the CDR3 DNA reads TGTGCCAGCAGTACAGGGCATGGCTACACCTTT. Translating gives CASSTGHGYTF.

Note on this clonotype: Compared with germline, one end of the junction differs, possibly owing to a read error. CDR3 in amino acids: CASSDSEGAHEQYF. Here the CDR3 DNA reads TGTGCCAGCAGTGACTCGGAGGGGGCACACGAGCAGTACTTC. The rearrangement joins TRBV6-6 to TRBJ2-4; weak D call: TRBD1 (7 bases). The last part of the DNA fits TRBJ2-7 better; the J call may be wrong. CDR3 size: 14 residues. Per the germline V gene, CDR1 is MNHNY and CDR2 is SVGAGI (reference sequence).

The chain has TRBV7-8 and TRBJ2-1, with TRBD2 matching over 11 bases. Trimming at V came to 5 bases and at J to 4 bases, leaving 4 bases not matched to a gene. The CDR3 sequence is 15 residues long. From germline, CDR1 is SGHVS and CDR2 FQNEAQ. The CDR3 DNA is TGTGCCAGCAGCAGACTAGCGGGGAATTACAATGAGCAGTTCTTC. Residues: CASSRLAGNYNEQFF.

The chain employs TRBV7-2 and TRBJ1-2; D is unclear. The V end lost 6 bases, the J end lost 2 bases, and 10 bases lay between the germline ends. CDR3 length: 13 amino acids. Looked up from germline, CDR1 is SGHTA and CDR2 is FQGNSA. CDR3 residues: CASSPDMNYGYTF. In DNA, the CDR3 is TGTGCCAGCAGTCCCGACATGAACTATGGCTACACCTTC.

This chain joins TRBV6-5 and TRBJ2-3, with 8 bases lining up with TRBD2. The CDR3 extends over 17 amino acids. In germline, CDR1 is MNHEY, CDR2 SVGAGI. J gave up 10 bases and V 0 bases, and 15 bases lay outside the gene matches. The CDR3 bases are TGTGCCAGCAGTTACTCGGGGAGCGGGGGTGGTGGAGGTCCGCAGTATTTT. This encodes CASSYSGSGGGGGPQYF.

There are a few counts of this clonotype. The chain joins TRBV20-1 to TRBJ1-2; the D is unclear. This CDR3 has 16 residues. Germline V CDR1 and CDR2: DFQATT, SNEGSKA (reference sequence). Deletions cut 0 bases from V and 2 bases from J, with 16 bases between. As DNA, the CDR3 is TGCAGTGCTAGAGAGAATGTAGCGCGTGCGAACTATGGCTACACCTTC. This translates into CSARENVARANYGYTF.